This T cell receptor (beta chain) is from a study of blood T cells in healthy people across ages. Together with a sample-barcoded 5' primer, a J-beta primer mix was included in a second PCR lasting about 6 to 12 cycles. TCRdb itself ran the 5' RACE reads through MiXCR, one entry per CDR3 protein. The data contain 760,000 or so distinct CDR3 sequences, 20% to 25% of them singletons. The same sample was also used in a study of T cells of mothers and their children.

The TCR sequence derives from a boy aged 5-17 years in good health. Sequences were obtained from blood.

As DNA, the CDR3 is TGTGCCAGCAGCTTGTTCCGGACAGAGCAAGAGACCCAGTACTTC. Translation gives CASSLFRTEQETQYF. The genes are TRBV5-5 and TRBJ2-5, with D possibly TRBD1 on 6 matching bases. The V gene's germline CDR1 is SGHKS and CDR2 YYEKEE (reference sequence). Trimming removed 1 base at V and 2 bases at J, with 12 bases between. The CDR3 has 15 residues.